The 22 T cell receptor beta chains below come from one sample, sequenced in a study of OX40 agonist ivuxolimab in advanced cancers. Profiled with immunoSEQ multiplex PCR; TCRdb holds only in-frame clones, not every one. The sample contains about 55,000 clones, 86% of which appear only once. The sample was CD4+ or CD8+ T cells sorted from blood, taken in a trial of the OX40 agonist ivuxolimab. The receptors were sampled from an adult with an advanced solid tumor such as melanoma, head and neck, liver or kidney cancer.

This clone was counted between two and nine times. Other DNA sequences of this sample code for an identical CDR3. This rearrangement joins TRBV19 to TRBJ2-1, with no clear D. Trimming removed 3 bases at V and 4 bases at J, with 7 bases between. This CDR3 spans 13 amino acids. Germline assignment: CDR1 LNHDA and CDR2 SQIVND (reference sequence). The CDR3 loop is CASSMALYNEQFF. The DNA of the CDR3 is TGTGCCAGTAGTATGGCTTTATACAATGAGCAGTTCTTC.

The CDR3 nucleotides read TGTGCCAGCAGTTCCCCAGGGGGCGCTCCCTATGGCTACACCTTC. It translates to CASSSPGGAPYGYTF. The chain carries TRBV28 and TRBJ1-2; the match to TRBD1 covers 8 bases. Germline lookup yields CDR1 MDHEN and CDR2 SYDVKM. V gave up 4 bases and J gave up 4 bases; unmatched junction bases: 8. The CDR3 has 15 residues.

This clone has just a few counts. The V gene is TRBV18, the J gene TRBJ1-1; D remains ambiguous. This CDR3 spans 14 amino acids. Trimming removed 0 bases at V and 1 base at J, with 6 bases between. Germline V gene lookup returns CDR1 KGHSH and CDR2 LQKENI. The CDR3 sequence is CASSPPGSNTEAFF. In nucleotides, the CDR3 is TGTGCCAGCTCACCACCCGGGTCGAACACTGAAGCTTTCTTT.

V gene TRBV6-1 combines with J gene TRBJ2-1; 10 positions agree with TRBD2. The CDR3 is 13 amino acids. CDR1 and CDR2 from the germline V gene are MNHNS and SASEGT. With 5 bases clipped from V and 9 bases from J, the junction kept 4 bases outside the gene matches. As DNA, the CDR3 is TGTGCCAGCAGTACGACTAGCGGGCTTGAGCAGTTCTTC. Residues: CASSTTSGLEQFF.

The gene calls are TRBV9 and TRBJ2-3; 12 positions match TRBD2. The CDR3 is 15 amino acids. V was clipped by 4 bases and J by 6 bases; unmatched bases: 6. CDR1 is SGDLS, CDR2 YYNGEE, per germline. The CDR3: CASSPRLAGADTQYF. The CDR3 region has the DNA TGTGCCAGCAGCCCCCGACTAGCGGGAGCTGATACGCAGTATTTT.

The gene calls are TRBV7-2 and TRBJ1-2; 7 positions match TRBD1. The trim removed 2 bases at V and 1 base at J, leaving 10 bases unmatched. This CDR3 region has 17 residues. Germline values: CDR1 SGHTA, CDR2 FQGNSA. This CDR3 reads CASSLRKGTAINYGYTF. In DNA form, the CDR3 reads TGTGCCAGCAGCTTACGAAAAGGGACAGCCATTAACTATGGCTACACCTTC.

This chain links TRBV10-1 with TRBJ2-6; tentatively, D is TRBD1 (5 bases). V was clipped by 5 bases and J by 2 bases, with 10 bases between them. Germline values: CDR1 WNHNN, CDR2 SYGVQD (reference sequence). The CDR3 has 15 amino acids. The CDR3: CASSPQGTGANVLTF. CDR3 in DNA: TGCGCCAGCAGTCCCCAGGGAACTGGGGCCAACGTCCTGACTTTC.

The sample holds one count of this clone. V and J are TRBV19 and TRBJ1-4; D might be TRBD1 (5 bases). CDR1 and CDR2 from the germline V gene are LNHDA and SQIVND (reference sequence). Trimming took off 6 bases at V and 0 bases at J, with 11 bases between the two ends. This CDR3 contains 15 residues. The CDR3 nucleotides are TGTGCCAGTAGCGACCGGGGGGCAACTAATGAAAAACTGTTTTTT. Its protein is CASSDRGATNEKLFF.

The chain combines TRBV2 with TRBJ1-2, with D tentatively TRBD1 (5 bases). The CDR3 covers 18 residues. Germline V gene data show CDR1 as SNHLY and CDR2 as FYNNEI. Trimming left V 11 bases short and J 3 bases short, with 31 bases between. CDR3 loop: CAWSVKRDLLHPHYGYTF. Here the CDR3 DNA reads TGTGCCTGGTCAGTTAAACGGGACTTACTTCACCCCCACTATGGCTACACCTTC.

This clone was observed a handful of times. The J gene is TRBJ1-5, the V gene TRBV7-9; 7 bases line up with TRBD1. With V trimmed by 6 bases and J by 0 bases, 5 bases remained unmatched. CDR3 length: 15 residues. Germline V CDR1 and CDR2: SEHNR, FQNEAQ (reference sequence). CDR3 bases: TGTGCCAGCAGTCGGACAGGAAATAGCAATCAGCCCCAGCATTTT. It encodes CASSRTGNSNQPQHF.

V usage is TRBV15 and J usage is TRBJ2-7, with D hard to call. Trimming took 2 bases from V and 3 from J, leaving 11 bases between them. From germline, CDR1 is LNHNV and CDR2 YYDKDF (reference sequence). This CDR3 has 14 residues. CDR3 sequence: CATSRLLTDYEQYF. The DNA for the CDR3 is TGTGCCACCAGCAGATTACTTACCGACTACGAGCAGTACTTC.

CDR3 nucleotides: TGTGCCAGCGGTGTGACACCGAACACTGAAGCTTTCTTT. The encoded protein is CASGVTPNTEAFF. J is TRBJ1-1 and V is TRBV6-5; D remains unclear. Looked up from germline, CDR1 is MNHEY and CDR2 is SVGAGI. Trimming removed 8 bases at V and 1 base at J, with 11 bases between. The CDR3 covers 13 residues.

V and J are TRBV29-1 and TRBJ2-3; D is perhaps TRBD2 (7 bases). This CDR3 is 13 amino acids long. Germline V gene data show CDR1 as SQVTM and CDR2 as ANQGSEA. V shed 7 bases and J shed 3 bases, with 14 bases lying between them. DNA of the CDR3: TGCAGCGCCGGAGGGGGGGCTACAGATACGCAGTATTTT. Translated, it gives CSAGGGATDTQYF.

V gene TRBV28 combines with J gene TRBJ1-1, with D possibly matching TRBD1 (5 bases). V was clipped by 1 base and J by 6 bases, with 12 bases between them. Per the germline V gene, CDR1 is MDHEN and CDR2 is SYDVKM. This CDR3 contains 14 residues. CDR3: CASSLSRDRAEAFF. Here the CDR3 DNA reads TGTGCCAGCAGTTTATCCAGGGACCGGGCTGAAGCTTTCTTT.

The chain's CDR3 is CASSPFRVRGDTEAFF. The CDR3 DNA reads as TGTGCCAGCAGCCCGTTCCGGGTGCGAGGGGACACTGAAGCTTTCTTT. The rearrangement uses TRBV6-6 and TRBJ1-1, with D tentatively TRBD1 (5 bases). This CDR3 is 16 amino acids long. The germline V gene has CDR1 MNHNY and CDR2 SVGAGI (reference sequence). The ends were cut back, 6 bases at V and 3 bases at J, with 20 bases in the middle.

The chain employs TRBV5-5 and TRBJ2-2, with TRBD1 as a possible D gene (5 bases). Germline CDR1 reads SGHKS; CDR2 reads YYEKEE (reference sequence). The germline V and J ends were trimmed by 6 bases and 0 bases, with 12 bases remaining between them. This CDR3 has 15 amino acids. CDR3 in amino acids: CASTPTATNTGELFF. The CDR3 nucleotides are TGTGCCAGCACCCCGACAGCCACGAACACCGGGGAGCTGTTTTTT.

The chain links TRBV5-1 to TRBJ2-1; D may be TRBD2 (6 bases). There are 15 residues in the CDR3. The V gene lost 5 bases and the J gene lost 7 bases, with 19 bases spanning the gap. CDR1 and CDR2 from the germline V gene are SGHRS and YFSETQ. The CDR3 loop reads CASRTRDSRTNEQFF. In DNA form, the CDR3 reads TGCGCCAGCAGGACCCGGGACTCAAGGACGAATGAGCAGTTCTTC. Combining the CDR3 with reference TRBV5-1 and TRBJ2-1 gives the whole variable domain KAGVTQTPRYLIKTRGQQVTLSCSPISGHRSVSWYQQTPGQGLQFLFEYFSETQRNKGNFPGRFSGRQFSNSRSEMNVSTLELGDSALYLCASRTRDSRTNEQFFGPGTRLTVL.

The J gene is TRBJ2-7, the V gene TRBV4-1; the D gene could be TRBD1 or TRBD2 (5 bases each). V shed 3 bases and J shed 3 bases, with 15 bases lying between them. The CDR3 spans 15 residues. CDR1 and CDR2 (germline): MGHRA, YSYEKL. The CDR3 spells CASSQGPGEGYEQYF. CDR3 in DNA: TGCGCCAGCAGCCAGGGACCGGGTGAGGGCTACGAGCAGTACTTC.

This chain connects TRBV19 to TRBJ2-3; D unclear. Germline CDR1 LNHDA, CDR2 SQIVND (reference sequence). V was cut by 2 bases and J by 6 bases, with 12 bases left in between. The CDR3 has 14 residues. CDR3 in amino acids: CASSISATRDTQYF. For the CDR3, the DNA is TGTGCCAGTAGTATATCGGCAACCCGGGATACGCAGTATTTT. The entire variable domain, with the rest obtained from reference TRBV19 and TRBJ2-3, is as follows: DGGITQSPKYLFRKEGQNVTLSCEQNLNHDAMYWYRQDPGQGLRLIYYSQIVNDFQKGDIAEGYSVSREKKESFPLTVTSAQKNPTAFYLCASSISATRDTQYFGPGTRLTVL.

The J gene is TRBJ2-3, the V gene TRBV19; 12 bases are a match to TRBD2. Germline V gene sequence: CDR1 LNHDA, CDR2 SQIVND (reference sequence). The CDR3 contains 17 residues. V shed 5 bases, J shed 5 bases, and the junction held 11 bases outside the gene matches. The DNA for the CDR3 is TGTGCCAGTAGTGGACTAGCGGGGTGGGGATCGGGAGATACGCAGTATTTT. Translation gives CASSGLAGWGSGDTQYF.

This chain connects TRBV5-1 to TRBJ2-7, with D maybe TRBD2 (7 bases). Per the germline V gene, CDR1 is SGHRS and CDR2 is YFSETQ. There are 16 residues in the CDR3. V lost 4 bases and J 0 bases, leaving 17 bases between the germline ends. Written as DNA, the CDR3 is TGCGCCAGCAGCCCCGAGGGGGGGGGAAGCTCCTACGAGCAGTACTTC. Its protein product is CASSPEGGGSSYEQYF.

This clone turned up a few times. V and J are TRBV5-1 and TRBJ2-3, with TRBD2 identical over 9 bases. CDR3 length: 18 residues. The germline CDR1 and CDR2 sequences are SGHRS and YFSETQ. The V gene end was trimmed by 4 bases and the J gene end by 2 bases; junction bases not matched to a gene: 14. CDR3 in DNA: TGCGCCAGCAGCGCTGGACTAGCGCTTACCACTTACACAGATACGCAGTATTTT. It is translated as CASSAGLALTTYTDTQYF.